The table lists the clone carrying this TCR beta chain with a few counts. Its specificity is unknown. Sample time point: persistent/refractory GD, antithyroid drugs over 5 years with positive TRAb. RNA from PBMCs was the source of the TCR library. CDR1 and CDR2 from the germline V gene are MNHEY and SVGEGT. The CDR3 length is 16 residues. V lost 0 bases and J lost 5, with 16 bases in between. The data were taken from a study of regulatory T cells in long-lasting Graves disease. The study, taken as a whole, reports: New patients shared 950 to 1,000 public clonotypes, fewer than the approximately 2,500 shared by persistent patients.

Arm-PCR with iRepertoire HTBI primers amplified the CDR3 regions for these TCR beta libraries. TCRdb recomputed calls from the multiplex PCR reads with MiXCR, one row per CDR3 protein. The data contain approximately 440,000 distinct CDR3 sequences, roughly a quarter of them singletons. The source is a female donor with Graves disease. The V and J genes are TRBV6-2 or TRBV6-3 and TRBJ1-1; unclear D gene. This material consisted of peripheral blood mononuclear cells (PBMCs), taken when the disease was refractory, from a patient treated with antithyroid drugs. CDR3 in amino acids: CASSYSSISGITEAFF. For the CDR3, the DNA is TGTGCCAGCAGTTACTCTTCTATCTCGGGAATAACTGAAGCTTTCTTT.